This T cell receptor (beta chain) was identified in a study of tumor-infiltrating lymphocytes in primary liver carcinoma. Study at large: Productive TCRbeta reads per sample were roughly 3.5 to 7.5 million, not differing by tissue. Study results and caveats: Among top clones, only about 8-25% appeared in all five tumor regions.

The CDR3 has 13 residues if both end residues are counted. The germline CDR1 and CDR2 sequences are MDHEN and SYDVKM. Reverse transcription of roughly 0.5 ug total RNA with a constant-region primer produced TCR beta cDNA. Slightly modified ARM-PCR served as the procedure for the TCR beta libraries. These libraries came from three rounds of nested multiplex PCR. Rounds one and two of PCR, each of 9 to 11 cycles, were primed with TRBV1-TRBV30 forward primers and a C-beta reverse primer. Each CDR3 protein gets one entry after TCRdb re-called the multiplex PCR reads with MiXCR. The table lists 100,000 or so distinct CDR3 sequences, around 83% of them singletons, with approximately 20% in the top ten. Total RNA and DNA came together from around 20-30 mg of bulk tissue without cell sorting. Concerning this clonotype itself: No antigen is known for it. This likely comes from a read error, as the CDR3 has no conserved phenylalanine or tryptophan at its end. The limits of the CDR3 on the DNA are not certain, so only TCRdb's listed CDR3 is given.

The chain has TRBV28 and TRBJ2-3. The clonotype comes from a man in his forties with primary liver carcinoma and hepatitis B virus infection. The sample comprised liver tumor tissue from sampling region 3. Subset given: tumor region T3, left-lateral pole. This CDR3 reads CASSSVLRDTQYL.